This T cell receptor beta chain derives from a study of CD8 T cells in ankylosing spondylitis. Concerning this clonotype: The antigen is undetermined.

Libraries of TCR beta came from quantitative 5'-RACE with molecular barcodes. TCRdb recomputed calls from the 5' RACE reads with MiXCR, one row per CDR3 protein. Found here are just under 550,000 distinct CDR3 sequences, 9.5% to 15% of them singletons; the top ten hold 6.5% to 7%. Trimming took off 8 bases at V and 2 bases at J, with 10 bases between the two ends. Germline V gene sequence: CDR1 SNHLY, CDR2 FYNNEI. There are 13 residues in the CDR3. Overall study results and limits: Those disease-linked clones were CD8+; they were also relatively rare in peripheral blood. Clones linked to disease were reported to show significant enrichment in matched ankylosing spondylitis synovial fluid. Seemingly distinctive of ankylosing spondylitis blood was a TCR beta motif formed by eight highly homologous variants.

Specimen: blood, either unsorted or a sorted T cell fraction (not recorded which). This receptor was taken from a male donor with ankylosing spondylitis. The V and J genes are TRBV2 and TRBJ2-1; D remains ambiguous. The CDR3 region is CASGLVTYNEQFF. The DNA for the CDR3 is TGTGCCAGCGGCCTAGTTACCTACAATGAGCAGTTCTTC.